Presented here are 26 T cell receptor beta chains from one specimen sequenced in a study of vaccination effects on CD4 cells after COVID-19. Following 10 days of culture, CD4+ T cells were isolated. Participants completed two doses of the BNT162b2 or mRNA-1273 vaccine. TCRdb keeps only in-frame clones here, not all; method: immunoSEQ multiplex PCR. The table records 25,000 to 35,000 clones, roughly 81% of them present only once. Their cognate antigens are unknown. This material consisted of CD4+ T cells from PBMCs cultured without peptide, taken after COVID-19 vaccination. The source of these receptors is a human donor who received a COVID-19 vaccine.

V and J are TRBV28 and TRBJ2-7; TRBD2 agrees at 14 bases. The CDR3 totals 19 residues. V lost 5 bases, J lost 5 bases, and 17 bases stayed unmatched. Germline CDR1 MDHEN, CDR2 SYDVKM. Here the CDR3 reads CASSHLSFSGTSGSNEQYF. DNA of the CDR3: TGTGCCAGCAGTCACTTAAGCTTTTCCGGGACTAGCGGGAGCAACGAGCAGTACTTC.

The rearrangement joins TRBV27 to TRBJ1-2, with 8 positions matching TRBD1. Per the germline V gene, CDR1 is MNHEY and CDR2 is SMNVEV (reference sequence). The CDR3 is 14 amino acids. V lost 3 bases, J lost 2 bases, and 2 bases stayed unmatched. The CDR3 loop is CASSFRTGNYGYTF. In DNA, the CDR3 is TGTGCCAGCAGTTTCCGGACAGGGAACTATGGCTACACCTTC.

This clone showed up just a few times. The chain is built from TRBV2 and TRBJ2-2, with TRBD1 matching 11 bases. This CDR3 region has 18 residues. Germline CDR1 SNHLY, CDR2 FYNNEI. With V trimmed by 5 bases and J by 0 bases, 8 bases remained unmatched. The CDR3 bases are TGTGCCAGCAGTACTGGACAGGGGGCGTTTGCGAACACCGGGGAGCTGTTTTTT. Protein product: CASSTGQGAFANTGELFF. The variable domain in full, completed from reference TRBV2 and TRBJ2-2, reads EPEVTQTPSHQVTQMGQEVILRCVPISNHLYFYWYRQILGQKVEFLVSFYNNEISEKSEIFDDQFSVERPDGSNFTLKIRSTKLEDSAMYFCASSTGQGAFANTGELFFGEGSRLTVL.

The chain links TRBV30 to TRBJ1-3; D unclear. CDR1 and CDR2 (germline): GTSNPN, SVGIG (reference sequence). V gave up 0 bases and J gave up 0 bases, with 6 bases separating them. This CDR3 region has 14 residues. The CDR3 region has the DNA TGTGCCTGGAGTGTAGGGTTCTCTGGAAACACCATATATTTT. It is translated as CAWSVGFSGNTIYF.

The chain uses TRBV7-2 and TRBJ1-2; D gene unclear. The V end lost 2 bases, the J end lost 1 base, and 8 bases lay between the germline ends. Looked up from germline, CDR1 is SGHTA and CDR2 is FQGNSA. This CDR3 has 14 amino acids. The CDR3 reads CASSLSQDNYGYTF. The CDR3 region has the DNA TGTGCCAGCAGCTTATCTCAGGATAACTATGGCTACACCTTC.

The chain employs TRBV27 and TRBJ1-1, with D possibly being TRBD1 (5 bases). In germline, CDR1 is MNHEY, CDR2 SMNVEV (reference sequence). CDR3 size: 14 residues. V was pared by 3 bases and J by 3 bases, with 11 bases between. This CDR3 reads CASSFSDTYTEAFF. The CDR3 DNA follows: TGTGCCAGCAGTTTCTCGGACACGTACACTGAAGCTTTCTTT.

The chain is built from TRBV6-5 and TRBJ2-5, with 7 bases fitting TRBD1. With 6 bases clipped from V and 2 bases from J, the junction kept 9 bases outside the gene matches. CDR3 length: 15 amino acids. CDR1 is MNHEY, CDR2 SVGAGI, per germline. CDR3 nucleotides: TGTGCCAGCAGACTATCCACAGGGGCTCAAGAGACCCAGTACTTC. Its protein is CASRLSTGAQETQYF.

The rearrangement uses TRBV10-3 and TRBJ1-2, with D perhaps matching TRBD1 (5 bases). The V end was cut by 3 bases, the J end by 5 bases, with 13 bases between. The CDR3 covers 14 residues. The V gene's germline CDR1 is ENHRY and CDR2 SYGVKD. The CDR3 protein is CAISDPRSGYGYTF. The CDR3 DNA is TGTGCCATCAGTGATCCGAGATCAGGGTATGGCTACACCTTC.

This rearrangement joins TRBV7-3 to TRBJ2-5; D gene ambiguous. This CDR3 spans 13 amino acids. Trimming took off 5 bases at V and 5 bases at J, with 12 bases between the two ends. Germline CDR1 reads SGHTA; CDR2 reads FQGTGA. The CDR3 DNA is TGTGCCAGCAGCCCCTCCCTATGGGAGACCCAGTACTTC. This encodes CASSPSLWETQYF.

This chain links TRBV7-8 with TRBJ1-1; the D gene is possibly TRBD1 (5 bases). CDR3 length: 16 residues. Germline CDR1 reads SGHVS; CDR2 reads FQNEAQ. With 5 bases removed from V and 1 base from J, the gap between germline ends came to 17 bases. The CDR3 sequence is CASSLSSGYQNTEAFF. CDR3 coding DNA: TGTGCCAGCAGCCTATCATCAGGGTATCAGAACACTGAAGCTTTCTTT.

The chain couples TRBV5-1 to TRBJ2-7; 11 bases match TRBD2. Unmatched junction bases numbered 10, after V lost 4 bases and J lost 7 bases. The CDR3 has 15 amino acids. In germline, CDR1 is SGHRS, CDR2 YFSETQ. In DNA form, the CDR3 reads TGCGCCAGCAGCCTTTTAGCGGGGGGGACCCCGGAGCAGTACTTC. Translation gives CASSLLAGGTPEQYF.

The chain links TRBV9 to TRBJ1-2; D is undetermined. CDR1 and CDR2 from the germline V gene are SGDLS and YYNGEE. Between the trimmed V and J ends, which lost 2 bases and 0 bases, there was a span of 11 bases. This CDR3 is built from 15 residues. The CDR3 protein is CASSVRSTANYGYTF. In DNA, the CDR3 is TGTGCCAGCAGCGTTAGGTCTACAGCTAACTATGGCTACACCTTC.

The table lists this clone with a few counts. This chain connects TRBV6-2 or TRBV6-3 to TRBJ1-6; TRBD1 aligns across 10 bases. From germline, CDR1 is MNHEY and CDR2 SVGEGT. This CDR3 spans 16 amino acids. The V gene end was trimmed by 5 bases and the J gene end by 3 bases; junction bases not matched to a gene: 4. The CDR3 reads CASSPDRGIYNSPLHF. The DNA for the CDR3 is TGTGCCAGCAGTCCGGACAGGGGGATCTATAATTCACCCCTCCACTTT.

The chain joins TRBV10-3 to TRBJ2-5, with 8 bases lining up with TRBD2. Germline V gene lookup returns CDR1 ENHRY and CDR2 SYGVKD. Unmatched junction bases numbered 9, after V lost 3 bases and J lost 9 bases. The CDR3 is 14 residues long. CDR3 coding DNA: TGTGCCATCAGTGAACTAGCGGTCCCCACGGCCCAGTACTTC. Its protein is CAISELAVPTAQYF.

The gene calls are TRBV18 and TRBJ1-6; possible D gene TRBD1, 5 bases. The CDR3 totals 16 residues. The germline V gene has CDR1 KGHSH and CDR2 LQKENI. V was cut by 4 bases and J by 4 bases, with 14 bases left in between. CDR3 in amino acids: CASSLNIDSYNSPLHF. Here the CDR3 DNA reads TGTGCCAGCTCACTTAATATTGACAGTTATAATTCACCCCTCCACTTT.

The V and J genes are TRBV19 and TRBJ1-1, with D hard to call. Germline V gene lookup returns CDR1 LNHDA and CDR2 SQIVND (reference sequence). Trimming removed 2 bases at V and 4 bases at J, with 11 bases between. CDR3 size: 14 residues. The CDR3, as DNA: TGTGCCAGTAGTATAATGGGGTGGCGCACTGAAGCTTTCTTT. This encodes CASSIMGWRTEAFF.

The chain's CDR3 is CAISVGRRNTEAFF. The CDR3 DNA reads as TGTGCCATCAGTGTTGGGAGAAGGAACACTGAAGCTTTCTTT. This chain connects TRBV10-3 to TRBJ1-1; D is unresolved. The CDR3 is made up of 14 amino acids. The ends were cut back, 4 bases at V and 1 base at J, with 10 bases in the middle. Germline loops: CDR1 ENHRY, CDR2 SYGVKD.

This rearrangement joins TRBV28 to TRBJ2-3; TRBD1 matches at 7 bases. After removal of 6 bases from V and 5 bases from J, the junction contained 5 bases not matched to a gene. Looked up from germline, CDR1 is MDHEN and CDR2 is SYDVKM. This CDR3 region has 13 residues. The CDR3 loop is CASSLAGGDTQYF. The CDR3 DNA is TGTGCCAGCAGCCTAGCAGGGGGAGATACGCAGTATTTT.

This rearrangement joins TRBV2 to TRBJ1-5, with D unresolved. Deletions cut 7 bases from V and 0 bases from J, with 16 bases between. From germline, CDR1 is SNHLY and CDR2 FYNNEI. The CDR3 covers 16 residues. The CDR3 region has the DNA TGTGCCAGCAAAGGGTCTGTCGGGTATAGCAATCAGCCCCAGCATTTT. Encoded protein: CASKGSVGYSNQPQHF.

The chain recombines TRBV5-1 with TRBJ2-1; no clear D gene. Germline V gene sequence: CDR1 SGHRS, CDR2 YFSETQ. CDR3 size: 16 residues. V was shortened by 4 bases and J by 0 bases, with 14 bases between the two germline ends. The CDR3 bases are TGCGCCAGCAGCCAGGCCCCTATAAGCTCCTACAATGAGCAGTTCTTC. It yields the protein CASSQAPISSYNEQFF.

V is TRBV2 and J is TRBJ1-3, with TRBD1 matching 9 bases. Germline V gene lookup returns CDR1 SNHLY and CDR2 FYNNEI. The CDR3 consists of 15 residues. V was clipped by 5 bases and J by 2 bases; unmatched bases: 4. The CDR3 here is CASSPDRGAGNTIYF. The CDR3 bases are TGTGCCAGCAGTCCGGACAGGGGCGCTGGAAACACCATATATTTT.

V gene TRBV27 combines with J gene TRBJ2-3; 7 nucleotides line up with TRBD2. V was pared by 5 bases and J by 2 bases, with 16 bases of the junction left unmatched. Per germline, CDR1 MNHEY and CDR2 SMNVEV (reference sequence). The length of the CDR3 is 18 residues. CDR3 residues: CASSRRGRAGEDTDTQYF. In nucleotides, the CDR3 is TGTGCCAGCAGTCGCCGAGGAAGGGCGGGAGAGGACACAGATACGCAGTATTTT.

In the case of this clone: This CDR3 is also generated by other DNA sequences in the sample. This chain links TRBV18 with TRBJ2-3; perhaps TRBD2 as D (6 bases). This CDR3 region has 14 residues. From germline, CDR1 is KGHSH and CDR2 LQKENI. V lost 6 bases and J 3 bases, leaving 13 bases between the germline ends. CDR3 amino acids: CASSPSGRTDTQYF. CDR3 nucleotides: TGTGCCAGCTCCCCCAGTGGGAGGACAGATACGCAGTATTTT. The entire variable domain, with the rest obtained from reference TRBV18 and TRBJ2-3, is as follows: NAGVMQNPRHLVRRRGQEARLRCSPMKGHSHVYWYRQLPEEGLKFMVYLQKENIIDESGMPKERFSAEFPKEGPSILRIQQVVRGDSAAYFCASSPSGRTDTQYFGPGTRLTVL.

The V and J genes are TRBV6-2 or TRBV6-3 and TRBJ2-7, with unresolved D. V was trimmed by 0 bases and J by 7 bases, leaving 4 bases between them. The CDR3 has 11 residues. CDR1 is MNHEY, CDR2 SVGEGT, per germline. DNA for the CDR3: TGTGCCAGCAGTTACTCGAGGGAGCAGTACTTC. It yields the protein CASSYSREQYF.

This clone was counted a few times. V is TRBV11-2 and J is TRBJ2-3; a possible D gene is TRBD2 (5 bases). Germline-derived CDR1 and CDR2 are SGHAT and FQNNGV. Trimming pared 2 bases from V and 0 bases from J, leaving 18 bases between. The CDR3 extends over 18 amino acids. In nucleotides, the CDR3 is TGTGCCAGCAGCTTAAGGCGGGTTCCGCAAGCTAGCACAGATACGCAGTATTTT. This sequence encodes CASSLRRVPQASTDTQYF.

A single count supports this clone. The CDR3 region has the DNA TGCGCCAGCAGCTTGTTAGCGGGGGGCTACAATGAGCAGTTCTTC. Translating it yields CASSLLAGGYNEQFF. The chain uses TRBV5-1 and TRBJ2-1, with 10 bases fitting TRBD2. V trimming: 1 base; J trimming: 3 bases; junction bases outside the gene matches: 1. The CDR3 extends over 15 amino acids. Germline V CDR1 and CDR2: SGHRS, YFSETQ. Combining the CDR3 with reference TRBV5-1 and TRBJ2-1 gives the whole variable domain KAGVTQTPRYLIKTRGQQVTLSCSPISGHRSVSWYQQTPGQGLQFLFEYFSETQRNKGNFPGRFSGRQFSNSRSEMNVSTLELGDSALYLCASSLLAGGYNEQFFGPGTRLTVL.